The entry below gives a single T cell receptor beta chain sequence along with its context. The antigen is not known. Sequencing used immunoSEQ multiplex PCR; TCRdb keeps in-frame clones, though not all of them. The sample lists some 5,600 clones, 55% occurring once. This sample stems from a study of T cells in localized non-small cell lung cancer. Broader study findings: There were a median 57 of the top 100 tumor clones appearing in adjacent lung.

The CDR3 runs 15 residues. Germline V gene lookup returns CDR1 SGHDN and CDR2 FVKESK. Trimming left V 2 bases short and J 1 base short, with 11 bases between. The chain links TRBV14 to TRBJ1-1; possible D gene TRBD1, 5 bases. The source material was lymph node tissue, sampled before any cancer treatment. The sequence was collected from a male donor older than 55 with stage I squamous cell lung carcinoma. The CDR3 region has the DNA TGTGCCAGCAGCCAACTTAGACAGCCGAACACTGAAGCTTTCTTT. Its protein product is CASSQLRQPNTEAFF.